The 17 T cell receptor beta chains listed next were all sequenced from one sample in a study of blood T cell repertoires in COVID-19. TCRdb's table, derived via immunoSEQ multiplex PCR, lists solely in-frame clones and lacks some. The table includes under 250,000 clones, 84% detected once. Sequences were obtained from peripheral blood. The source is a woman aged 40 to 50 who had recovered from COVID-19.

V gene TRBV11-2 combines with J gene TRBJ2-7; 8 bases line up with TRBD1. The V segment lost 5 bases and the J segment 1 base; nucleotides outside the gene matches: 13. CDR3 length: 17 residues. Germline-derived CDR1 and CDR2 are SGHAT and FQNNGV. The CDR3 spells CASSKKRTGMGSYEQYF. CDR3 DNA sequence: TGTGCCAGCAGCAAAAAACGGACAGGGATGGGATCCTACGAGCAGTACTTC.

This sequence joins TRBV19 and TRBJ2-3; 9 bases fit TRBD1. CDR1 LNHDA and CDR2 SQIVND come from the germline V gene (reference sequence). The J segment lost 3 bases and the V segment lost 6 bases, leaving 4 bases of the junction unmatched. This CDR3 is built from 14 residues. The CDR3 region has the DNA TGTGCCAGTAGAACAGGGGGCGCGACAGATACGCAGTATTTT. This codes for CASRTGGATDTQYF.

V usage is TRBV5-1 and J usage is TRBJ1-2; 8 nucleotides match TRBD1. This CDR3 has 14 amino acids. Germline-derived CDR1 and CDR2 are SGHRS and YFSETQ. V shed 0 bases and J 4 bases; nucleotides not matched to a gene: 2. CDR3 in amino acids: CASSLEGQGYGYTF. The CDR3 DNA reads TGCGCCAGCAGCTTGGAAGGACAGGGCTATGGCTACACCTTC.

The chain is built from TRBV3-1 (or the pseudogene TRBV3-2) and TRBJ1-6; tentative D call: TRBD1 (5 bases). The CDR3 covers 13 residues. Germline CDR1 is LGHDT and CDR2 is YNNKEL (reference sequence). Deletions cut 3 bases from V and 12 bases from J, with 12 bases between. DNA for the CDR3: TGTGCCAGCAGCCAGGGGACCGGGGGACCCCTCCACTTT. This codes for CASSQGTGGPLHF.

The V gene is TRBV11-3, the J gene TRBJ2-5; 9 bases align to TRBD1. This CDR3 is built from 13 residues. The V segment lost 5 bases and the J segment 5 bases; nucleotides outside the gene matches: 3. Germline V gives CDR1 SGHNT, CDR2 YENEEA. This CDR3 reads CASSRTGEETQYF. In DNA, the CDR3 is TGTGCCAGCAGCAGGACAGGGGAGGAGACCCAGTACTTC.

The rearrangement joins TRBV5-5 to TRBJ1-3; the D is unclear. This CDR3 contains 14 residues. Per germline, CDR1 SGHKS and CDR2 YYEKEE (reference sequence). V lost 3 bases and J 0 bases, leaving 7 bases between the germline ends. CDR3 sequence reads: CASSSGSSGNTIYF. The CDR3 DNA reads TGTGCCAGCAGCTCGGGAAGCTCTGGAAACACCATATATTTT.

The rearrangement uses TRBV2 and TRBJ2-2; no clear D. Germline V gene lookup returns CDR1 SNHLY and CDR2 FYNNEI. The V end was cut by 6 bases, the J end by 6 bases, with 11 bases between. The CDR3 length is 13 residues. As DNA, the CDR3 is TGTGCCAGCAGCACTGATCCCCCCGGGGAGCTGTTTTTT. Translation gives CASSTDPPGELFF. The whole variable domain, filled in from reference TRBV2 and TRBJ2-2, reads EPEVTQTPSHQVTQMGQEVILRCVPISNHLYFYWYRQILGQKVEFLVSFYNNEISEKSEIFDDQFSVERPDGSNFTLKIRSTKLEDSAMYFCASSTDPPGELFFGEGSRLTVL.

The chain uses TRBV19 and TRBJ1-5; 7 bases fit TRBD1. V lost 8 bases to trimming and J lost 3 bases; unmatched junction nucleotides: 10. This CDR3 spans 15 amino acids. Germline-derived CDR1 and CDR2 are LNHDA and SQIVND (reference sequence). The CDR3 protein is CASLPGQNLNQPQHF. DNA for the CDR3: TGTGCCAGTCTCCCGGGACAGAACCTCAATCAGCCCCAGCATTTT.

CDR3 residues: CASSQDGQGIYEQYF. The DNA for the CDR3 is TGCGCCAGCAGCCAAGATGGACAGGGGATCTACGAGCAGTACTTC. The chain is built from TRBV4-1 and TRBJ2-7, with 9 bases matching TRBD1. The CDR3 runs to 15 residues. V dropped 0 bases and J dropped 3; count of bases not matched to a gene: 3. Looked up from germline, CDR1 is MGHRA and CDR2 is YSYEKL.

The J gene is TRBJ2-1, the V gene TRBV6-5; D unclear. The CDR3 extends over 15 amino acids. V was pared by 6 bases and J by 0 bases, with 12 bases between. In germline, CDR1 is MNHEY, CDR2 SVGAGI. The DNA for the CDR3 is TGTGCCAGCAGAAGAGCACAGACCTCCTACAATGAGCAGTTCTTC. It encodes CASRRAQTSYNEQFF.

The chain carries TRBV10-3 and TRBJ1-1, with unresolved D. Germline CDR1 is ENHRY and CDR2 is SYGVKD. CDR3 length: 13 amino acids. V shed 6 bases and J shed 1 base, with 9 bases lying between them. CDR3 in amino acids: CAISPLRNTEAFF. Written as DNA, the CDR3 is TGTGCCATCAGCCCCCTCCGGAACACTGAAGCTTTCTTT.

The chain uses TRBV6-1 and TRBJ1-5, with 9 bases aligning to TRBD1. Germline CDR1 and CDR2: MNHNS and SASEGT. This CDR3 has 15 amino acids. V lost 3 bases and J lost 11; bases outside the gene matches: 11. The CDR3 region has the DNA TGTGCCAGCAGTGACGCGACAGGGGGTATGGGGGCCCAGCATTTT. It translates to CASSDATGGMGAQHF.

In this sample, this clone turned up once. V is TRBV12-3 or TRBV12-4 and J is TRBJ2-7; perhaps TRBD2 as D (5 bases). The length of the CDR3 is 13 residues. V lost 3 bases to trimming and J lost 3 bases, with 9 bases between them. In DNA, the CDR3 is TGTGCCAGCAGTTTGATAGGGAGCTACGAGCAGTACTTC. Translating gives CASSLIGSYEQYF.

V is TRBV7-6 and J is TRBJ2-5; tentative D call: TRBD1 (7 bases). The CDR3 extends over 16 amino acids. CDR1 is SGHVS, CDR2 FNYEAQ, per germline. Trimming took 1 base from V and 0 from J, leaving 12 bases between them. The CDR3 nucleotides are TGTGCCAGCAGCTTAGTCGGGGGACAGTACCAAGAGACCCAGTACTTC. Translated, it gives CASSLVGGQYQETQYF.

The table lists this clone with many counts. The genes are TRBV7-2 and TRBJ2-7; TRBD2 agrees at 12 bases. Per the germline V gene, CDR1 is SGHTA and CDR2 is FQGNSA. The CDR3 loop spans 15 amino acids. The junction had 4 bases not matched to a gene; V was cut back by 4 bases and J by 3 bases. The CDR3 DNA reads as TGTGCCAGCAGCTCTAGCGGGGGGGCAAACTACGAGCAGTACTTC. Translated: CASSSSGGANYEQYF. Full variable domain (remainder filled in from reference TRBV7-2 and TRBJ2-7): GAGVSQSPSNKVTEKGKDVELRCDPISGHTALYWYRQSLGQGLEFLIYFQGNSAPDKSGLPSDRFSAERTGGSVSTLTIQRTQQEDSAVYLCASSSSGGANYEQYFGPGTRLTVT.

The chain joins TRBV7-8 to TRBJ1-5; the D is unclear. V dropped 4 bases and J dropped 0 bases, with 16 bases sitting between them. The CDR3 loop spans 17 amino acids. Germline V gene lookup returns CDR1 SGHVS and CDR2 FQNEAQ. The CDR3 here is CASSYQWGGNSNQPQHF. Here the CDR3 DNA reads TGTGCCAGCAGCTACCAGTGGGGAGGGAATAGCAATCAGCCCCAGCATTTT.

The chain couples TRBV10-2 to TRBJ2-5; TRBD2 is a possible D gene (6 bases). The CDR3 has 16 amino acids. V was trimmed by 6 bases and J by 0 bases, leaving 17 bases between them. The V gene's germline CDR1 is WSHSY and CDR2 SAAADI. CDR3 nucleotides: TGCGCCAGCAGGGGGGGACTTTCCGCCTACCAAGAGACCCAGTACTTC. It is translated as CASRGGLSAYQETQYF.